The subject of this entry is one T cell receptor beta chain. What it binds is not known. The data stem from a study of T cell repertoires in cytomegalovirus infection. As for the study in general: As its CMV epitopes, the study selected recently identified HLA-C-restricted and well-studied HLA-B-restricted targets. Indications came from public TCR beta signatures; they pointed to CMV infection and to a matching HLA type.

General study findings and limits: Clonotypes of TCR beta that were HLA-C-restricted and CMV-specific dominated the ex vivo response. Identification of carriers of CMV plus the relevant HLA was performed using cumulative public TCR beta family frequency.

The CDR3 length is 16 residues. V was clipped by 4 bases and J by 6 bases; unmatched bases: 13. The V gene's germline CDR1 is SGHRS and CDR2 YFSETQ. TCRdb recomputed calls from the reads with MiXCR, one row per CDR3 protein. In the table there are about 890,000 distinct CDR3 sequences, under 40% of which are singletons. The receptor comes from a human donor in good health (CMV status not recorded). Some clones in this sample may be carry-over from other donors' samples. The rearrangement uses TRBV5-1 and TRBJ1-1; 9 bases are a match to TRBD1. The sequences come from cultured CD8+ T cells from PBMCs, collected from culture after CMV antigen stimulation. CDR3 sequence reads: CASSLDRGGRDAEAFF. In nucleotides, the CDR3 is TGCGCCAGCAGCCTGGACAGGGGAGGAAGGGACGCTGAAGCTTTCTTT.